The rows below give T cell receptor beta chains drawn from one sample of a study of cytomegalovirus exposure and HLA in healthy donors. Sequencing was performed with immunoSEQ multiplex PCR; in TCRdb, only in-frame clones are kept and a portion is missing. The table records over 85,000 clones, about 80% of them present only once. Sequenced sample: PBMCs. Receptors were obtained from a man younger than 45 in good health and CMV-seronegative. The CDR3 runs from the conserved cysteine through the conserved F or W. D genes are given only for firm matches. Some rows have no size entry. The others give once, few or many, or a class for an expanded clone.

TRBJ1-5	TRBD1	TRBV19	once	TGTGCCAGTAGTACCGAGACAGGGTATAGCAATCAGCCCCAGCATTTT	CASSTETGYSNQPQHF
TRBJ2-1	TRBD2	TRBV7-2	NA	TGTGCCAGCAGCCGCGGCACGGGGGGGTCCTCCTACAATGAGCAGTTCTTC	CASSRGTGGSSYNEQFF
TRBJ2-3	NA	TRBV7-6	NA	TGTGCCAGCAGCTTCTTACGGGTAGCGGAGAGTAGCACAGATACGCAGTATTTT	CASSFLRVAESSTDTQYF
TRBJ1-1	TRBD1	TRBV7-9	NA	TGTGCCAGCAGCTTGACAGGGTTTGAAGCTTTCTTT	CASSLTGFEAFF
TRBJ2-7	NA	TRBV6-5	NA	TGTGCCAGCAGTTACTTGATCGGGTGCGAGCAGTACTTC	CASSYLIGCEQYF
TRBJ2-3	TRBD2	TRBV6-6	NA	TGTGCCAGCAGTCGTAGCGGGAGGGCTAGCACAGATACGCAGTATTTT	CASSRSGRASTDTQYF
TRBJ2-1	TRBD2	TRBV9	NA	TGTGCCAGCAGCCTTGGACTAGCGAGGAGCTCCTACAATGAGCAGTTCTTC	CASSLGLARSSYNEQFF
TRBJ1-5	NA	TRBV6-6	NA	TGTGCCAGCAGTTACGAACGGGTTAGCAATCAGCCCCAGCATTTT	CASSYERVSNQPQHF
TRBJ1-4	TRBD1	TRBV7-9	once	TGTGCCAGCAGCTTAATTGCAGGGGGCAGCCTAAAACTGTTTTTT	CASSLIAGGSLKLFF
TRBJ1-2	TRBD1	TRBV10-3	NA	TGTGCCATCAGTGAGTCGAGTGGACAGGCCTATGGCTACACCTTC	CAISESSGQAYGYTF
TRBJ2-2	NA	TRBV4-1	NA	TGCGCCAGCAGCCAAGATTTTGGCGGGATAGGGACCGGGGAGCTGTTTTTT	CASSQDFGGIGTGELFF
TRBJ1-1	TRBD1	TRBV11-3	NA	TGTGCCAGCAGCTTTCGTGTAGGACAGGGGCCAAGGGCTGAAGCTTTCTTT	CASSFRVGQGPRAEAFF
TRBJ2-5	TRBD2	TRBV7-9	NA	TGTGCCAGCAGCTTCTCTAGCGGGGGGGGTCGGACCCAGTACTTC	CASSFSSGGGRTQYF
TRBJ2-1	NA	TRBV5-6	NA	TGTGCCAGCAGCCCCGCTAGCGTTCGGAGCAGCAATGAGCAGTTCTTC	CASSPASVRSSNEQFF
TRBJ2-3	NA	TRBV5-6	NA	TGTGCCAGCAGCTTGGCCGGGAGTGCCGCGCAGTATTTT	CASSLAGSAAQYF
TRBJ1-5	NA	TRBV27	once	TGTGCCAGCAGTTTCGGCGGGGAACCCTATAGCAATCAGCCCCAGCATTTT	CASSFGGEPYSNQPQHF
TRBJ2-1	TRBD1	TRBV27	few	TGTGCCAGCAGTTCCTCCCTGGACAGGGCGAATGAGCAGTTCTTC	CASSSSLDRANEQFF
TRBJ1-2	NA	TRBV25-1	NA	TGTGCCAGCAGTGAATTTGGTCAGGGGTATGGCTACACCTTC	CASSEFGQGYGYTF
TRBJ1-5	TRBD1	TRBV19	NA	TGTGCCAGCAGAGCCCGGGACAGGGGATACAATCAGCCCCAGCATTTT	CASRARDRGYNQPQHF
TRBJ1-4	NA	TRBV9	NA	TGTGCCAGCAGCGTAGCTACCGGTGCAACTAATGAAAAACTGTTTTTT	CASSVATGATNEKLFF
TRBJ2-3	NA	TRBV9	NA	TGTGCCAGCACCGATAGGGGGGGTATAACAGATACGCAGTATTTT	CASTDRGGITDTQYF
TRBJ1-1	NA	TRBV5-6	few	TGTGCCAGCAGCTTGGATCCCAGAAACACTGAAGCTTTCTTT	CASSLDPRNTEAFF
TRBJ1-5	NA	TRBV5-5	NA	TGTGCCAGCAGCTTAACAGGAGATCAGCCCCAGCATTTT	CASSLTGDQPQHF
TRBJ2-3	TRBD2	TRBV4-1	NA	TGCGCCAGCAGCCAACCTAGCGGGGGGAGCACAGATACGCAGTATTTT	CASSQPSGGSTDTQYF
TRBJ1-2	TRBD1	TRBV6-5	NA	TGTGCCAGCAGTGCGAACGACAGGGGATATGGCTACACCTTC	CASSANDRGYGYTF